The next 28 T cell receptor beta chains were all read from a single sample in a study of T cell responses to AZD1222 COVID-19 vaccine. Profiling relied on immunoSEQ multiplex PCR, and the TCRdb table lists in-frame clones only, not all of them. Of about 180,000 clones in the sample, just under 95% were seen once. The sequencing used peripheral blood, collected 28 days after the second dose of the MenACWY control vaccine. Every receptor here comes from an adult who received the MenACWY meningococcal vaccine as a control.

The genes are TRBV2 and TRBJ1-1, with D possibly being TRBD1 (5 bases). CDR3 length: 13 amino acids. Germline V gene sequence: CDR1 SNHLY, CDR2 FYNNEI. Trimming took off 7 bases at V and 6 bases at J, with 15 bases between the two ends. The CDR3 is CASKGQGAPEAFF. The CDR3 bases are TGTGCCAGCAAAGGACAAGGGGCCCCTGAAGCTTTCTTT. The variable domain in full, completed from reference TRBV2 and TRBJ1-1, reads EPEVTQTPSHQVTQMGQEVILRCVPISNHLYFYWYRQILGQKVEFLVSFYNNEISEKSEIFDDQFSVERPDGSNFTLKIRSTKLEDSAMYFCASKGQGAPEAFFGQGTRLTVV.

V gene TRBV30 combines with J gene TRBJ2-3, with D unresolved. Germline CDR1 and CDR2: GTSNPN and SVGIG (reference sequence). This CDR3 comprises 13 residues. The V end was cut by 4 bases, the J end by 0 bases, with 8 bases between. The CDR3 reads CAWNPRSTDTQYF. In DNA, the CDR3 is TGTGCCTGGAACCCTAGGAGCACAGATACGCAGTATTTT. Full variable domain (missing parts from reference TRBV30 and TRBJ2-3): SQTIHQWPATLVQPVGSPLSLECTVEGTSNPNLYWYRQAAGRGLQLLFYSVGIGQISSEVPQNLSASRPQDRQFILSSKKLLLSDSGFYLCAWNPRSTDTQYFGPGTRLTVL.

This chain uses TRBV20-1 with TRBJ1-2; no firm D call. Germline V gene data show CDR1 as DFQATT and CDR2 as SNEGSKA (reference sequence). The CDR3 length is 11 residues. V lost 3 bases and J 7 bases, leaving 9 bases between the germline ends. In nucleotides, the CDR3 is TGCAGTGCTAGGAGGGATCGTGGCTACACCTTC. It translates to CSARRDRGYTF.

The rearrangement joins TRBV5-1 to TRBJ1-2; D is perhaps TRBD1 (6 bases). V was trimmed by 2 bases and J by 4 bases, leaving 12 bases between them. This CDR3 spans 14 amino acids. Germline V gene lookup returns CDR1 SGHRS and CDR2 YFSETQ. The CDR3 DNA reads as TGCGCCAGCAGCTTACAGGGAATCCTCTATGGCTACACCTTC. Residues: CASSLQGILYGYTF.

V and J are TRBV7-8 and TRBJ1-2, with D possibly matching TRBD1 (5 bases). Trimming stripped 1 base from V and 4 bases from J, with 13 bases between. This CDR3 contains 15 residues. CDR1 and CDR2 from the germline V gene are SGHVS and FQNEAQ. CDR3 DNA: TGTGCCAGCAGCTTAGGGTCTCAGGGAACCTATGGCTACACCTTC. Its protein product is CASSLGSQGTYGYTF.

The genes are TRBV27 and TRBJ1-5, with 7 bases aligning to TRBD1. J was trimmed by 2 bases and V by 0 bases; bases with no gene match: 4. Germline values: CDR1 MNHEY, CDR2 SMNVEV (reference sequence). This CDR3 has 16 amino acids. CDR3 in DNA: TGTGCCAGCAGTTTATCCAGGGGGGGATGCAATCAGCCCCAGCATTTT. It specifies CASSLSRGGCNQPQHF.

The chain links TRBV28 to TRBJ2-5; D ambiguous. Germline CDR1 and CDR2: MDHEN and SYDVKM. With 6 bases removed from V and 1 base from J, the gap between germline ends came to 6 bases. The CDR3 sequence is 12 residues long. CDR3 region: CASSTTQETQYF. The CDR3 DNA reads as TGTGCCAGCAGCACCACCCAAGAGACCCAGTACTTC. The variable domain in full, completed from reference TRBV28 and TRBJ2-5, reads DVKVTQSSRYLVKRTGEKVFLECVQDMDHENMFWYRQDPGLGLRLIYFSYDVKMKEKGDIPEGYSVSREKKERFSLILESASTNQTSMYLCASSTTQETQYFGPGTRLLVL.

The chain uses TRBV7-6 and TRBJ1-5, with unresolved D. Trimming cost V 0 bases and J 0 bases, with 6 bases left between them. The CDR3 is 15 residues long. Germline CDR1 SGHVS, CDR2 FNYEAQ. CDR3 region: CASSLAGTSNQPQHF. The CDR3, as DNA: TGTGCCAGCAGCTTAGCTGGAACTAGCAATCAGCCCCAGCATTTT.

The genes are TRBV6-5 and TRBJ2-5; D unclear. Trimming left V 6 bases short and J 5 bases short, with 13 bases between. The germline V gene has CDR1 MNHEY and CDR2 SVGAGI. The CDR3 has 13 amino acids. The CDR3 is CASSLLARETQYF. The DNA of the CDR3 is TGTGCCAGCAGCTTGCTGGCCCGCGAGACCCAGTACTTC.

The CDR3 DNA reads TGCGCCAGCAGCTTGGGACCCTCTGGAAACACCATATATTTT. Amino acid sequence: CASSLGPSGNTIYF. V and J are TRBV5-1 and TRBJ1-3; no reliable D call. Per germline, CDR1 SGHRS and CDR2 YFSETQ. The CDR3 totals 14 residues. V lost 0 bases and J 0 bases, leaving 4 bases between the germline ends.

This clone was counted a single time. The CDR3 loop reads CASSPSPGGTGNTEAFF. The CDR3 nucleotides are TGTGCCAGCTCACCAAGTCCCGGGGGTACAGGTAACACTGAAGCTTTCTTT. J is TRBJ1-1 and V is TRBV18; D is perhaps TRBD1 (5 bases). Germline CDR1 KGHSH, CDR2 LQKENI. This CDR3 contains 17 residues. Trimming stripped 2 bases from V and 2 bases from J, with 18 bases between. Using reference TRBV18 and TRBJ1-1 for the parts outside the CDR3, the full variable domain is NAGVMQNPRHLVRRRGQEARLRCSPMKGHSHVYWYRQLPEEGLKFMVYLQKENIIDESGMPKERFSAEFPKEGPSILRIQQVVRGDSAAYFCASSPSPGGTGNTEAFFGQGTRLTVV.

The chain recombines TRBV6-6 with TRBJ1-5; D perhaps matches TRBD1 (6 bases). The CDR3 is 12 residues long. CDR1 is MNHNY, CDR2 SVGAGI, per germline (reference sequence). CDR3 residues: CAAGQTNQPQHF. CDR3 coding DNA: TGTGCAGCCGGACAGACTAATCAGCCCCAGCATTTT.

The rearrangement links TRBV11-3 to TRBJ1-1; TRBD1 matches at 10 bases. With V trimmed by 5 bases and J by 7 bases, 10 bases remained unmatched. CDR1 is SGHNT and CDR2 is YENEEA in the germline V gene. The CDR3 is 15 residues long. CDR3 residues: CASSPDRGRRGEAFF. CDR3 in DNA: TGTGCCAGCAGCCCAGACAGGGGGCGCCGCGGTGAAGCTTTCTTT.

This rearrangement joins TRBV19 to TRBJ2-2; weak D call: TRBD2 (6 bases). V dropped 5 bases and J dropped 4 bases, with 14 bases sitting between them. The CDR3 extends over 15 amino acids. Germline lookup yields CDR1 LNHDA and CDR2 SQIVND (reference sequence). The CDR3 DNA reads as TGTGCCAGTAGTCCTCGGGACTTCCTCACCGGGGAGCTGTTTTTT. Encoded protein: CASSPRDFLTGELFF.

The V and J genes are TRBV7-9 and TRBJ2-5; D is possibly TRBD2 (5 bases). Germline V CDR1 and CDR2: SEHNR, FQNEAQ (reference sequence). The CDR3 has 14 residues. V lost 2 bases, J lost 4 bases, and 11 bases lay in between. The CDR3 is CASSLRGSGETQYF. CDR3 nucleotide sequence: TGTGCCAGCAGCTTACGGGGAAGTGGAGAGACCCAGTACTTC. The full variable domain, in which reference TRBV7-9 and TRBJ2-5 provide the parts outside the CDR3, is DTGVSQNPRHKITKRGQNVTFRCDPISEHNRLYWYRQTLGQGPEFLTYFQNEAQLEKSRLLSDRFSAERPKGSFSTLEIQRTEQGDSAMYLCASSLRGSGETQYFGPGTRLLVL.

CDR3 protein: CAISEGGASSEAFF. The DNA of the CDR3 is TGTGCCATCAGTGAGGGTGGCGCCAGTAGTGAAGCTTTCTTT. The chain is built from TRBV10-3 and TRBJ1-1; D unclear. Germline V gene sequence: CDR1 ENHRY, CDR2 SYGVKD. CDR3 size: 14 residues. With 2 bases removed from V and 7 bases from J, the gap between germline ends came to 14 bases.

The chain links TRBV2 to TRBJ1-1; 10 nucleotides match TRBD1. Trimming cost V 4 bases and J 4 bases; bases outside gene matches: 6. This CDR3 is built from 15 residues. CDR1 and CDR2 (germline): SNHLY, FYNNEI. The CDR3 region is CASSALGQGITEAFF. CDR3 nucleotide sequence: TGTGCCAGCAGTGCCCTGGGACAGGGGATCACTGAAGCTTTCTTT.

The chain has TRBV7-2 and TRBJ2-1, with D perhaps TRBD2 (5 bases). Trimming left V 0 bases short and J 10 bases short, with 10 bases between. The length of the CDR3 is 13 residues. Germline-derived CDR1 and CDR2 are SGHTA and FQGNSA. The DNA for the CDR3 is TGTGCCAGCAGCTTAGCGCTGACTAACGAGCAGTTCTTC. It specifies CASSLALTNEQFF. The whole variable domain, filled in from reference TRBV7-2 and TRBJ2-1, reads GAGVSQSPSNKVTEKGKDVELRCDPISGHTALYWYRQSLGQGLEFLIYFQGNSAPDKSGLPSDRFSAERTGGSVSTLTIQRTQQEDSAVYLCASSLALTNEQFFGPGTRLTVL.

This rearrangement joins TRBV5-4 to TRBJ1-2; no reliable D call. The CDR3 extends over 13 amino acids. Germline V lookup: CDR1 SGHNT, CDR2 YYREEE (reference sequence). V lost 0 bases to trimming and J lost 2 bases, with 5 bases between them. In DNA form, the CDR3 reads TGTGCCAGCAGCTTGGAAGGAAACTATGGCTACACCTTC. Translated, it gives CASSLEGNYGYTF.

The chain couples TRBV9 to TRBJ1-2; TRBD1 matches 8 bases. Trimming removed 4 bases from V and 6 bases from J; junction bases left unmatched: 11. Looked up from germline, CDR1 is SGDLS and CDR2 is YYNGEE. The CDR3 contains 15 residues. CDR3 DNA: TGTGCCAGCAGCCCGAGGACAGGGACCTTGGATGGCTACACCTTC. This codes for CASSPRTGTLDGYTF.

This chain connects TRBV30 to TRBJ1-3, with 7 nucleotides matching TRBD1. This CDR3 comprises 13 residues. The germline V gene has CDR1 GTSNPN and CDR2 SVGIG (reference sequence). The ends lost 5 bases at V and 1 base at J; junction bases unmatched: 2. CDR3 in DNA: TGTGCCTGGGACAGGGATTCTGGAAACACCATATATTTT. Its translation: CAWDRDSGNTIYF.

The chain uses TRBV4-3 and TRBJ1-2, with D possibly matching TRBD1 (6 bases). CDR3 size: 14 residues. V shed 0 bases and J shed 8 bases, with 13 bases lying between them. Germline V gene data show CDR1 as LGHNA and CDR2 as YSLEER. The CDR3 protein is CASSQERGARGYTF. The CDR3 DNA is TGCGCCAGCAGCCAAGAGCGGGGGGCACGGGGCTACACCTTC.

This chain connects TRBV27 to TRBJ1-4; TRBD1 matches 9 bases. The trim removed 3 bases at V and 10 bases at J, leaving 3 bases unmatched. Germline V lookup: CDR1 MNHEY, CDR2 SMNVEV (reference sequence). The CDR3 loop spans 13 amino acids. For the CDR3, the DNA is TGTGCCAGCAGTTTGGGGACAGGGTTAAAACTGTTTTTT. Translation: CASSLGTGLKLFF.

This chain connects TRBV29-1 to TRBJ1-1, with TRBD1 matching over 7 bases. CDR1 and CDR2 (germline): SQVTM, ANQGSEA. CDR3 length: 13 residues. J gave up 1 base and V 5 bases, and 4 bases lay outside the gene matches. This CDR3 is CSVKGAKNTEAFF. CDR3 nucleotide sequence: TGCAGCGTTAAGGGGGCAAAGAACACTGAAGCTTTCTTT.

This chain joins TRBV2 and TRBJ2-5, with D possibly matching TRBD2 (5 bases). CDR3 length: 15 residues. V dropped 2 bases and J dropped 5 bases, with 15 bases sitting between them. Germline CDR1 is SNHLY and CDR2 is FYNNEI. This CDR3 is CASSEISLASETQYF. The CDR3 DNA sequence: TGTGCCAGCAGTGAAATAAGCTTAGCTAGCGAGACCCAGTACTTC.

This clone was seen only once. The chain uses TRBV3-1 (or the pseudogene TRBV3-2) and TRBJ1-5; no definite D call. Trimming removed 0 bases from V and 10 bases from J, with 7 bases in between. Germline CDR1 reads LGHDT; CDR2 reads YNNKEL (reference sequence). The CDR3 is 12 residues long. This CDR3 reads CASSQDPGPQHF. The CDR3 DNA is TGTGCCAGCAGCCAAGATCCGGGTCCCCAGCATTTT.

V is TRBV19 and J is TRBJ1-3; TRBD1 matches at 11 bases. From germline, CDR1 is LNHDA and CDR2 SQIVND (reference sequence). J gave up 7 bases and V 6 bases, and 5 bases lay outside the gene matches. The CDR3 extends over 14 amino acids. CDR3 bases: TGTGCCAGTAGAGGACAGGGGGCCGGCAACACCATATATTTT. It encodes CASRGQGAGNTIYF.

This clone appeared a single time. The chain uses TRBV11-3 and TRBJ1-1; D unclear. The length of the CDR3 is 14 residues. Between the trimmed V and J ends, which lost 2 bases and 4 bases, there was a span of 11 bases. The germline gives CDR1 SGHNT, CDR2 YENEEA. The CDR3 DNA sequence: TGTGCCAGCAGCTTACGAGGGTCTATCACTGAAGCTTTCTTT. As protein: CASSLRGSITEAFF.